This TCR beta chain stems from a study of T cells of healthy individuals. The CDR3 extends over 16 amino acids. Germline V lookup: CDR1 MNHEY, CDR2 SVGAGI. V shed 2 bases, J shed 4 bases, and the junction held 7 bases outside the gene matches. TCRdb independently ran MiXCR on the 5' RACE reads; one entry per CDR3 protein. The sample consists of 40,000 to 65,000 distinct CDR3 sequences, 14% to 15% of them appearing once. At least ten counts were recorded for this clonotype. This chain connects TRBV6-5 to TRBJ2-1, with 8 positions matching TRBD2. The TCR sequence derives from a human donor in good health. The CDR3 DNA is TGTGCCAGCAGTTACGGGGAACTAGCGGCATACAATGAGCAGTTCTTC. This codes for CASSYGELAAYNEQFF.